Sequencing of this T cell receptor (beta chain) was carried out in a study of graft-versus-host responses after intestinal transplantation. Findings and limits, study-wide: Marrow from the recipient contained GvH clones, some of which had appeared first in ileum or blood.

With respect to this clone: The antigen remains unidentified.

Profiling relied on immunoSEQ multiplex PCR, and the TCRdb table lists in-frame clones only, not all of them. The sample shows some 96,000 clones, roughly 84% of them seen only once. CDR3 length: 15 amino acids. Trimming removed 7 bases from V and 4 bases from J, with 17 bases in between. Germline CDR1 SGHTA, CDR2 FQGNSA. The rearrangement links TRBV7-2 to TRBJ2-1; TRBD1 might be the D (5 bases). This TCR was sampled from a human donor who was the organ donor for an intestinal transplant. Sample: unstimulated CD4+ T cells sorted from spleen or lymph node cells, taken before transplant. The CDR3 DNA reads as TGTGCCAGCACCTTGTCAGGGTTGCTTTACAATGAGCAGTTCTTC. It codes for CASTLSGLLYNEQFF.